This TCR beta chain derives from a study of blood T cells in healthy people across ages. Per germline, CDR1 SGHAT and CDR2 FQNNGV. V lost 1 base and J 6 bases, leaving 13 bases between the germline ends. The length of the CDR3 is 15 residues. Combining a sample-barcoded 5' primer with a J-beta primer mix, a second PCR ran for about 7 to 11 cycles. TCRdb itself ran the 5' RACE reads through MiXCR, one entry per CDR3 protein. The table includes 800,000 to 900,000 distinct CDR3 sequences, 60% to 80% detected once. Study-wide results and caveats: Comparison with aged donors showed that long-lived donors had more naive CD4+ cells and higher diversity. Considered underestimates were the diversity estimates obtained from one million T cells.

On this clonotype: What it recognizes is unknown.

This receptor was taken from a man aged 30-40 years in good health. Material: blood. The chain links TRBV11-2 to TRBJ1-5; maybe TRBD1 (5 bases). The CDR3 nucleotides are TGTGCCAGCAGCTTAGTGGCGGGGGGGGGTCAGCCCCAGCATTTT. It yields the protein CASSLVAGGGQPQHF.